This T cell receptor (beta chain) was obtained from a study of blood T cell repertoires in COVID-19. Germline V lookup: CDR1 SEHNR, CDR2 FQNEAQ (reference sequence). V shed 5 bases and J shed 6 bases, with 10 bases lying between them. The CDR3 sequence is 12 residues long. In the authors' workflow: Amplification with reference gene primers provided the estimates of nucleated cell counts. TCRdb's table, derived via immunoSEQ multiplex PCR, lists solely in-frame clones and lacks some. That table gives V, J and clone size, and the DNA gave D and trimming. Of 150,000 to 200,000 clones detected, 65% to 90% appear once; the ten largest clones hold more than 4.5%. This clone was counted once. Grouping used clinical history reported by participants in a survey and questionnaire.

This clonotype originated in a woman aged 55-69 years with acute COVID-19. Sequenced sample: PBMCs or T cells enriched from blood (not recorded which). This sequence joins TRBV7-9 and TRBJ1-2, with D tentatively TRBD1 (6 bases). The CDR3: CASSQRTDGYTF. DNA of the CDR3: TGTGCCAGCAGCCAACGGACAGATGGCTACACCTTC.